This entry features one T cell receptor beta chain sequence. This clone was seen more than once but under ten times. Its antigen is still unknown. No base qualities exist here, and no much larger clone lies one base off it. The cohort was made up of roughly 670 healthy bone marrow donors. At the time of sampling, every cohort member was nominally healthy, though immune exposures that went unrecorded were likely present. The donor was CMV seropositive and was included in the group of 270 or so seropositive cohort members. A peripheral blood sample was provided by each donor, and peripheral blood mononuclear cells were used for TCR beta sequencing. The Qiagen DNeasy Blood Extraction Kit was used to extract genomic DNA from the blood cell samples. This entry comes from a study of cytomegalovirus exposure and HLA in healthy donors (dated by TCRdb to 2016 to 2017). As for the study more broadly: In an earlier analysis of several hundred of the donors, 276 Gb of sequence data and about 110 million unique TCR beta sequences from roughly 180 million T cells were reported. An early release covering 550 to 650 HLA-typed donors comprised about 300 gigabases of sequencing data and 85 million to 100 million unique TCR sequences. Among the roughly 400 genotyped donors, approximately 82% belonged to the genetic ancestry cluster associated with self-reported Caucasian donors. The study was designed to test whether signatures of past pathogen exposure could be identified by cataloging public T cell receptors. Using immunosequencing, the study profiled T cell repertoires from 666 subjects and related those repertoires to cytomegalovirus serostatus. A separate validation cohort of over a hundred different subjects was used in addition to the approximately 640-subject first cohort. To predict cytomegalovirus infection status, the study brought together high-throughput TCR immunosequencing, statistical association of individual TCRs with disease status, and machine learning. A later analysis re-analyzed previously published TCR beta repertoires from 650 to 800 donors and added high-resolution HLA genotyping to study TCR occurrence patterns. In the later analysis, no new phenotypic data were used to find candidate immune exposures; instead, reliance was placed on TCR beta sequences and their occurrence across donors. To decide whether each TCR beta V gene segment behaved as functional or pseudogenic, an earlier analysis of approximately 620 of the donors relied on high-throughput TCR beta sequencing. Donor age, sex, ethnicity and CMV serostatus were compiled together with the repertoire data. In a later genetic analysis, genome-wide SNP genotypes for about 65% of the 666 donors were used, and that subset was treated as a discovery cohort. Every repertoire in the discovery cohort had been generated on one and the same sequencing platform. HLA typing included class I and class II loci at four-digit resolution. The number of donors typed differed by locus, with about 629-630 for A, B, C, DRB1 and DQB1, around 500 for DQA1, 600 to 610 for DPA1, and approximately 470 for DPB1. About five DR-DQ haplotypes were handled as single units for association and clustering because linkage in the cohort was strong. Among some 400 genotyped donors of the cohort, an average of approximately 240,000 unique TCR beta nucleotide sequences was sequenced per donor, of which about 18% were non-productive.

The CDR3 holds 15 amino acids from the cysteine to the phenylalanine. Here the CDR3 DNA is all that survives: 45 bases in frame from base 1. Per the germline V gene (reference sequence), MNHNY is the CDR1 and SVGAGI is the CDR2. The germline ends are 18 bases apart after V is trimmed by 7 bases and J by 3 bases. What the work shows at the level of the full study, not this receptor alone: CMV serostatus was the only immune exposure information available for the cohort. Roughly 17 rarely observed V segments, including chromosome 9 orphons, were excluded from the earlier analysis of about 610 of the donors because counts were too low. According to a later analysis, parvovirus B19, influenza, CMV and Epstein-Barr virus appeared linked to several top co-occurrence clusters. A total of 150 to 200 TCR beta chains were listed by the study as associated with cytomegalovirus. This cohort had only TCR beta chains sequenced, and the lack of alpha or paired-chain data limited which features could be detected. A further reported finding was that TCR beta sequences accurately predicted the HLA-A and HLA-B alleles for most subjects in the first cohort. At a false discovery rate of 0.05, a later analysis linked fewer than 20,000 TCR beta sequences to specific HLA alleles. While some public TCRs were present in many individuals, most TCR sequences turned up only very rarely across donors. In vitro tests confirmed that a few of the cytomegalovirus-associated TCR beta chains recognize cytomegalovirus antigens. Assigning TCR associations to individual alleles was difficult when HLA alleles, especially DR and DQ, strongly co-occurred. Roughly uniform sequencing depth across donors was assumed in presence/absence analyses, although this assumption may not hold. Most CMV-associated TCR beta chains appeared to be HLA-restricted in a later analysis, and the HLA associations seemed to be driven largely by CMV exposure. The classifier was reported to diagnose cytomegalovirus status with high specificity and sensitivity in both the original and validation cohorts. In a later analysis, TCR association rates were found to vary across HLA loci, with the most associated TCRs seen for DRB1 alleles and the fewest for HLA-C alleles. The 87-base-pair reads could not distinguish some IMGT-functional V segments, including TRBV6-2 and TRBV6-3, so those segments were excluded. In an earlier analysis of under 600 of the donors, most TCR beta V segments were observed in productive rearrangements about 87% or about 30% of the time, broadly matching IMGT annotations. HLA typing was unavailable for some donors at each locus, so association tests used only the typed subset. Correlated functional status among segregating V segments might reflect linkage disequilibrium, but an unknown experimental factor could not be ruled out. The authors suggested that the approach could potentially be extended to other disease states and immunological phenotypes. A later genetic analysis reported fewer N-insertions in productive TCRs among donors in an Asian-associated ancestry cluster than the roughly 700-donor mean. A later genetic analysis associated a missense DCLRE1C variant with V-gene and J-gene trimming of TCR beta chains, and an independent cohort replicated the association. In a later analysis, HLA-associated TCR beta chains showed more clonal expansion and lower generation probabilities than non-associated chains that were equally common. A group of highly shared sequence variants was considered likely to be a technical artifact of the sequencing pipeline.

Libraries were made using the immunoSEQ multiplex PCR assay. A mixture of 60 forward primers for TCR Vbeta segments and 13 reverse primers for TCR Jbeta segments was used in the multiplex PCR. A multiplex PCR assay on genomic DNA amplified the CDR3 region of rearranged TCR beta genes. Amplified TCR beta libraries were sequenced as 87-base-pair reads on the Illumina HiSeq System. The study's own analysis went as follows. A later analysis tallied 75 million to 85 million unique TCR beta chains across the 666 repertoires, and approximately 11 million of those chains were shared by two or more donors. A nearest-neighbor algorithm error-corrected the raw reads and collapsed the reads into unique sequences, merging closely related sequences to remove PCR and sequencing errors. To assign V, D and J gene segments, CDR3 sequences were aligned to IMGT reference sequences. For a sequence to be retained, a match of at least six nucleotides to both a V gene segment and a J gene segment was required. A rearrangement was called productive if the CDR3 had no stop codons and remained in frame with V and J, and every other rearrangement was called non-productive. Following IMGT convention, CDR3 was defined as the stretch from the second conserved V-encoded cysteine up to the conserved J-encoded phenylalanine. The earlier analysis of 550 to 650 of the donors excluded any sequence lacking an unambiguous match to a single V gene segment. An earlier analysis of over 450 of the donors classified V segments as functional when productive rearrangements were above 56.7% and as segregating when the standard deviation between donors was above 5%. A statistical classification framework was developed to diagnose cytomegalovirus status using the catalog of TCR beta chain sequences. In a later analysis, V and J genes were assigned by comparing TCR nucleotide sequences against IMGT/GENE-DB human TR gene sequences. A later analysis assigned CDR3 sequences and most-parsimonious VDJ recombination scenarios with the TCRdist pipeline. In a later analysis, each TCR beta chain was defined by its CDR3 amino acid sequence together with its V-gene family, and reads without a unique V-gene family were excluded. To address suspected cross-contamination and a sequencing artifact, a later analysis removed under 600 highly shared, low-generation-probability nucleotide sequences. In a later analysis, a clonal expansion index was calculated for each public chain from normalized within-repertoire ranks of inferred template counts. In a later analysis, generation probabilities were computed using a VDJ recombination model fitted to out-of-frame rearrangements, and the results were checked against IGoR. Hypergeometric tests were used in a later analysis to score TCR-TCR, TCR-HLA and TCR-CMV co-occurrence, with a repertoire-size bias correction applied to the TCR pairs. A later analysis estimated false discovery rates by permuting HLA or CMV assignments 20 times. A later analysis grouped co-occurring TCRs with DBSCAN, adding TCRdist sequence similarity when clustering within HLA-allele-positive subsets. Repertoires with fewer than 30,000 or more than 120,000 public chains were left out of co-occurrence clustering, as were about 5 repertoires with anomalous nucleotide sharing. The clones in this table, taken by TCRdb from immuneACCESS, are in-frame only. Not every clone is retained; where verified, under half of the shortfall comes from an unresolved V gene, and the cause of the rest is unknown. V, J and clone size reflect that table, while D and trimming were determined from the DNA. The sample table shows 130,000 to 150,000 clones, and 65% to 80% are seen once. The top ten hold around 1.2% of the sample.

Recombination joined TRBV6-6 with TRBJ1-2, with a tentative D gene TRBD1 over 5 matching bases. This sequence originates from a male donor in good health and CMV-seropositive. Sample: PBMCs. The CDR3 reads CASTPGRGPYYGYTF. The DNA sequence follows: TGTGCCAGCACCCCCGGGAGGGGACCATACTATGGCTACACCTTC.